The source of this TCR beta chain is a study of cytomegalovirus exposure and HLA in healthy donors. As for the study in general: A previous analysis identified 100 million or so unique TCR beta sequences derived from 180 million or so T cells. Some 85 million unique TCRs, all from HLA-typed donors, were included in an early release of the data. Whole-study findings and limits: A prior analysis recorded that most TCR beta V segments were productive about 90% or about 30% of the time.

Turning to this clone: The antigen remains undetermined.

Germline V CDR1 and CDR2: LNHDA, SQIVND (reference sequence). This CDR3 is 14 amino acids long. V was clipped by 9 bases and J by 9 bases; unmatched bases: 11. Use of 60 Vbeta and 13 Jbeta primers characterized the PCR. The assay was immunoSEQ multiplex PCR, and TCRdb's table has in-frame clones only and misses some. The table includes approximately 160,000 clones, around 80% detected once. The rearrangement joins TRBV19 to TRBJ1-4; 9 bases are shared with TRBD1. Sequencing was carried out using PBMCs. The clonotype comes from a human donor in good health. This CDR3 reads CASKVGTGRKKLFF. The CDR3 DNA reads TGTGCCAGCAAAGTCGGGACAGGGAGGAAAAAACTGTTTTTT.